A single sample is the source of the 22 T cell receptor beta chains below, sequenced in a study of multiple sclerosis patients with progressive multifocal leukoencephalopathy. Repertoires were generated with immunoSEQ multiplex PCR, while TCRdb's copy carries only in-frame clones and drops some. The sample consists of over 25,000 clones, nearly 90% of them appearing once. Time point indicated: five to six months of natalizumab therapy. The sequences come from PBMCs, collected from a patient treated with natalizumab. All receptors come from a human donor with multiple sclerosis.

The V call is TRBV14, the J call TRBJ2-2, with D unclear. CDR3 length: 14 amino acids. Germline assignment: CDR1 SGHDN and CDR2 FVKESK. Trimming stripped 0 bases from V and 5 bases from J, with 7 bases between. The chain's CDR3 is CASSQDLTTGELFF. CDR3 DNA: TGTGCCAGCAGCCAAGACCTAACTACCGGGGAGCTGTTTTTT.

The CDR3 region is CAIKSTSYEQYF. CDR3 coding DNA: TGTGCCATCAAATCCACGTCCTACGAGCAGTACTTC. The chain carries TRBV10-3 and TRBJ2-5; no firm D call. The assigned J gene may be wrong: the sequence end matches TRBJ2-7 better. Germline V gene data show CDR1 as ENHRY and CDR2 as SYGVKD. The CDR3 contains 12 residues.

The chain employs TRBV29-1 and TRBJ2-7, with 11 bases aligning to TRBD2. Germline CDR1 SQVTM, CDR2 ANQGSEA. The V gene end was trimmed by 7 bases and the J gene end by 5 bases; junction bases not matched to a gene: 7. The CDR3 totals 13 residues. DNA for the CDR3: TGCAGCGGAACTAGCGGGAGAAGCGACGAGCAGTACTTC. Translating gives CSGTSGRSDEQYF.

This rearrangement joins TRBV28 to TRBJ1-5; D unclear. Trimming cost V 1 base and J 3 bases, with 7 bases left between them. Germline CDR1 and CDR2: MDHEN and SYDVKM. This CDR3 has 14 amino acids. The CDR3 sequence is CASSLYTDNQPQHF. The CDR3 region has the DNA TGTGCCAGCAGTTTATACACGGACAATCAGCCCCAGCATTTT. Full variable domain (rest looked up from reference TRBV28 and TRBJ1-5): DVKVTQSSRYLVKRTGEKVFLECVQDMDHENMFWYRQDPGLGLRLIYFSYDVKMKEKGDIPEGYSVSREKKERFSLILESASTNQTSMYLCASSLYTDNQPQHFGDGTRLSIL.

This chain links TRBV7-9 with TRBJ2-1; D is unresolved. Germline V CDR1 and CDR2: SEHNR, FQNEAQ (reference sequence). The germline V and J ends were trimmed by 7 bases and 9 bases, with 22 bases remaining between them. The CDR3 totals 15 residues. The CDR3 bases are TGTGCCAGCACACCTCCTCTATTGGGAAACGGTGAGCAGTTCTTC. Translating it yields CASTPPLLGNGEQFF.

The CDR3 region has the DNA TGTGCCAGCAGCGTAGCTACAACAGGGGCTGAAAAACTGTTTTTT. The encoded protein is CASSVATTGAEKLFF. The chain combines TRBV9 with TRBJ1-4; 7 bases match TRBD1. The CDR3 runs 15 residues. Unmatched junction bases numbered 6, after V lost 0 bases and J lost 7 bases. Germline CDR1 and CDR2: SGDLS and YYNGEE.

The chain couples TRBV4-1 to TRBJ2-7; 7 bases match TRBD1. V lost 2 bases to trimming and J lost 3 bases; unmatched junction nucleotides: 7. The V gene's germline CDR1 is MGHRA and CDR2 YSYEKL. CDR3 length: 15 amino acids. CDR3 in DNA: TGCGCCAGCAGCCAACAGACAGGGAGCATCTACGAGCAGTACTTC. Protein: CASSQQTGSIYEQYF.

This clone was recorded a few times. The CDR3 spells CASSEAASTDTQYF. The CDR3 bases are TGTGCCAGCAGTGAAGCGGCTAGCACAGATACGCAGTATTTT. This sequence joins TRBV6-4 and TRBJ2-3, with a tentative D call TRBD2 (5 bases). Germline CDR1 is MRHNA and CDR2 is SNTAGT. CDR3 length: 14 amino acids. Trimming stripped 3 bases from V and 0 bases from J, with 7 bases between.

The chain recombines TRBV5-4 with TRBJ2-3; weak D call: TRBD2 (7 bases). V gave up 1 base and J gave up 2 bases, with 17 bases separating them. This CDR3 has 17 amino acids. Germline V lookup: CDR1 SGHNT, CDR2 YYREEE (reference sequence). CDR3 amino acids: CASSLIRGRAVTDTQYF. The CDR3 coding sequence is TGTGCCAGCAGCTTGATAAGGGGGAGGGCCGTCACAGATACGCAGTATTTT.

The chain is built from TRBV28 and TRBJ1-2; a weak D match, TRBD1 (5 bases). This CDR3 spans 12 amino acids. The V and J ends lost 8 bases and 8 bases respectively, with 15 bases between them. Germline V gene sequence: CDR1 MDHEN, CDR2 SYDVKM. The CDR3 nucleotides read TGTGCCAGCGGCCATATCAGGGACGGCTACACCTTC. Translating gives CASGHIRDGYTF.

The genes are TRBV5-1 and TRBJ2-2; 7 bases are a match to TRBD2. CDR3 length: 15 amino acids. From germline, CDR1 is SGHRS and CDR2 YFSETQ. Trimming removed 3 bases from V and 4 bases from J; junction bases left unmatched: 6. The CDR3 DNA reads as TGCGCCAGCAGCTCGGGGGGAACAGCCACCGGGGAGCTGTTTTTT. This gives the protein CASSSGGTATGELFF. The whole variable domain, filled in from reference TRBV5-1 and TRBJ2-2, reads KAGVTQTPRYLIKTRGQQVTLSCSPISGHRSVSWYQQTPGQGLQFLFEYFSETQRNKGNFPGRFSGRQFSNSRSEMNVSTLELGDSALYLCASSSGGTATGELFFGEGSRLTVL.

The chain couples TRBV6-4 to TRBJ2-1; 7 bases line up with TRBD2. The CDR3 length is 15 residues. The germline gives CDR1 MRHNA, CDR2 SNTAGT. J was trimmed by 1 base and V by 5 bases; bases with no gene match: 5. The CDR3 sequence: CASSLLAESYNEQFF. The CDR3 bases are TGTGCCAGCAGTTTGCTAGCGGAATCCTACAATGAGCAGTTCTTC.

The V gene is TRBV11-2, the J gene TRBJ2-7; D is possibly TRBD1 or TRBD2 (5 bases each). V was pared by 4 bases and J by 3 bases, with 16 bases between. This CDR3 is 15 amino acids long. Germline CDR1 SGHAT, CDR2 FQNNGV. The CDR3: CASSSPAQGVYEQYF. The CDR3, as DNA: TGTGCCAGCAGCTCGCCAGCCCAGGGAGTCTACGAGCAGTACTTC.

About this clone: The junction and the germline gene differ at one end; a read error may be behind it. The chain joins TRBV30 to TRBJ2-7, with D perhaps TRBD2 (5 bases). This CDR3 spans 13 amino acids. CDR1 GTSNPN and CDR2 SVGIG come from the germline V gene (reference sequence). The CDR3 is CARSSRGSYEQYF. DNA of the CDR3: TGTGCCCGGAGTTCACGGGGCTCCTACGAGCAGTACTTC.

The rearrangement uses TRBV6-1 and TRBJ1-1; 9 nucleotides match TRBD1. The junction had 7 bases not matched to a gene; V was cut back by 5 bases and J by 3 bases. Germline lookup yields CDR1 MNHNS and CDR2 SASEGT. CDR3 length equals 15 residues. Written as DNA, the CDR3 is TGTGCCAGCAGTAGAGGGGGACAGGGCTACACTGAAGCTTTCTTT. Its protein product is CASSRGGQGYTEAFF.

The chain links TRBV6-5 to TRBJ1-2, with 8 bases fitting TRBD1. The CDR3 totals 15 residues. CDR1 is MNHEY, CDR2 SVGAGI, per germline. With 5 bases clipped from V and 3 bases from J, the junction kept 8 bases outside the gene matches. CDR3 bases: TGTGCCAGCAGTCCCGGACAGGGCCATCACTATGGCTACACCTTC. Its translation: CASSPGQGHHYGYTF.

The chain is built from TRBV6-5 and TRBJ1-1; weak D call: TRBD1 (5 bases). Germline CDR1 MNHEY, CDR2 SVGAGI. V was clipped by 6 bases and J by 1 base, with 12 bases between them. This CDR3 contains 14 residues. Here the CDR3 DNA reads TGTGCCAGCAGCAGATACCAGGGGAACACTGAAGCTTTCTTT. It is translated as CASSRYQGNTEAFF.

This clone came up once. The chain couples TRBV25-1 to TRBJ2-5; 8 bases agree with TRBD1. Germline V CDR1 and CDR2: MGHDK, SYGVNS. This CDR3 is 18 amino acids long. V gave up 3 bases and J gave up 7 bases; unmatched junction bases: 19. CDR3 residues: CASSDPAAGGGLLGTQYF. DNA of the CDR3: TGTGCCAGCAGTGATCCGGCGGCAGGGGGCGGATTATTAGGGACCCAGTACTTC.

This chain connects TRBV6-5 to TRBJ1-1; the D gene is possibly TRBD1 (5 bases). With 10 bases removed from V and 5 bases from J, the gap between germline ends came to 11 bases. The CDR3 is made up of 11 amino acids. The germline CDR1 and CDR2 sequences are MNHEY and SVGAGI. The CDR3 nucleotides read TGTGCCACCACGGAGGGGACTGAAGCTTTCTTT. Encoded protein: CATTEGTEAFF.

The rearrangement uses TRBV30 and TRBJ2-7; 12 positions match TRBD2. The germline V gene encodes CDR1 GTSNPN and CDR2 SVGIG (reference sequence). J was trimmed by 7 bases and V by 3 bases; bases with no gene match: 7. The CDR3 extends over 14 amino acids. The CDR3 DNA reads TGTGCCTGGAGCCCGGGACTAGCGGGCTCTGAGCAGTACTTC. It yields the protein CAWSPGLAGSEQYF.

The V gene is TRBV5-1, the J gene TRBJ1-2; 12 bases are shared with TRBD1. Unmatched junction bases numbered 5, after V lost 0 bases and J lost 8 bases. Germline V gene data show CDR1 as SGHRS and CDR2 as YFSETQ. The length of the CDR3 is 15 residues. The CDR3 here is CASSLEGQGARGYTF. CDR3 in DNA: TGCGCCAGCAGCTTGGAGGGACAGGGGGCGCGCGGCTACACCTTC. The full variable domain, with the rest looked up from reference TRBV5-1 and TRBJ1-2, is KAGVTQTPRYLIKTRGQQVTLSCSPISGHRSVSWYQQTPGQGLQFLFEYFSETQRNKGNFPGRFSGRQFSNSRSEMNVSTLELGDSALYLCASSLEGQGARGYTFGSGTRLTVV.

V and J are TRBV9 and TRBJ1-1; D not certain. The V end lost 4 bases, the J end lost 4 bases, and 8 bases lay between the germline ends. The V gene's germline CDR1 is SGDLS and CDR2 YYNGEE. This CDR3 region has 12 residues. As DNA, the CDR3 is TGTGCCAGCAGCCCCTGGGGCACTGAAGCTTTCTTT. It yields the protein CASSPWGTEAFF.